This T cell receptor beta chain was profiled in a study of blood T cell repertoires in COVID-19 (dated by TCRdb to the early 2020s). In the study overall: The collaborator samples originated in the United States, Italy and Spain and spanned the acute and convalescent phases of COVID-19. The material from the prospective study consisted of cDNA or gDNA derived from T cells, B-cell-depleted T cells, or PBMCs. Deeply sampled blood TCRbeta repertoires from subjects exposed to, actively infected with, or recovered from COVID-19 were included in the dataset. A freely available public database, intended as a resource for researchers studying the immune response to SARS-CoV-2, is where the repertoires were released. The samples were drawn from the first 160 participants of the ongoing ImmuneRACE study and from 950 to 1,500 subjects provided by 6 global collaborators. Sample metadata almost always included a de-identified subject ID, COVID-19 status, age in years and sex. Where HLA class I and class II types were available, the types were taken from metadata supplied by the sample provider, not from assay-based typing. Broader findings and caveats from the paper: Clinical and demographic metadata were provided uncurated, with the amount varying by source and participant.

Trimming removed 1 base from V and 0 bases from J, leaving 7 bases between the germline ends. CDR3 length: 15 amino acids, cysteine to phenylalanine. CDR3 DNA is the only sequence kept; it has 45 bases, read in frame from the first base. From a lookup of the germline V gene, CDR1 and CDR2 are SGHTA and FQGNSA. Enrolling through a virtual design, the prospective study's participants ranged in age from roughly 18 to 100 years and lived across 24 United States geographic areas. In the prospective study, cohorts were assigned on the basis of participant-reported clinical history obtained from a screening survey and a study questionnaire. ImmuneRACE Cohort 3 recovered participants were defined by two consecutive negative NP/OP PCR tests, healthcare professional clearance, or symptom resolution. In the prospective study, whole blood, serum and a nasopharyngeal or oropharyngeal swab were collected from each participant by mobile phlebotomists. Over a roughly 2-month period, participants in the prospective study had the option of providing additional blood draws and questionnaires. Before DNA extraction, prospective study blood samples were shipped either frozen or at room temperature.

As for this clone: Its antigen is unknown. Per-base qualities were not stored, and no clone one base away is much larger.

The immunoSEQ Assay, a bias-controlled multiplex PCR, was used to amplify TCRbeta CDR3 regions from genomic DNA. On the study's bioinformatics: Nucleated cell counts per sample were estimated from amplification of reference gene primers within the assay. To quantify the absolute abundance of each unique TCRbeta CDR3 rearrangement, sequence reads were collapsed and filtered. Productive Simpson clonality was computed per sample as the square root of Simpson's diversity index over productive rearrangements. TCRdb stores this immuneACCESS table with in-frame sequences only. Part of the clones is absent; in the studies checked, under half of the shortfall reflects unresolved V genes, and no reason is known for the rest. That table supplies the V and J calls and clone size; D and trimming were determined from the DNA. In all, the sample holds approximately 320,000 clones, and 90% of those were seen once. The ten largest clones take up around 2.5% of the sample.

The chain joins TRBV7-2 to TRBJ1-5, with the D segment identity uncertain. Sequencing was carried out using PBMCs or T cells enriched from blood (not recorded which). This clonotype was obtained from a man in his sixties who had recovered from COVID-19. The CDR3 protein is CASSLVADSNQPQHF. At the DNA level, the sequence is TGTGCCAGCAGCTTAGTGGCGGATAGCAATCAGCCCCAGCATTTT.